This TCR beta chain was captured in a study of OX40 agonist ivuxolimab in advanced cancers. At the level of the study: Patients got intravenous ivuxolimab at 0.01 to 10 mg/kg every 2 weeks. Past anti-PD-1, anti-PD-L1 or anti-CTLA-4 therapy was accepted, and roughly 38% had received some.

Repertoires were generated with immunoSEQ multiplex PCR, while TCRdb's copy carries only in-frame clones and drops some. Of about 58,000 clones detected, approximately 90% appear once; the ten largest clones hold about 0.8%. The CDR3 consists of 12 residues. CDR1 is GTSNPN and CDR2 is SVGIG in the germline V gene (reference sequence). V was cut by 5 bases and J by 0 bases, with 5 bases left in between. J is TRBJ2-1 and V is TRBV30; tentative D call: TRBD2 (5 bases). The sequence came from an adult with an advanced solid tumor such as melanoma, head and neck, liver or kidney cancer. The specimen comprised CD4+ or CD8+ T cells sorted from blood, sampled in a trial of the OX40 agonist ivuxolimab. Here the CDR3 DNA reads TGTGCCTGGGGGAGCTCCTACAATGAGCAGTTCTTC. This encodes CAWGSSYNEQFF.